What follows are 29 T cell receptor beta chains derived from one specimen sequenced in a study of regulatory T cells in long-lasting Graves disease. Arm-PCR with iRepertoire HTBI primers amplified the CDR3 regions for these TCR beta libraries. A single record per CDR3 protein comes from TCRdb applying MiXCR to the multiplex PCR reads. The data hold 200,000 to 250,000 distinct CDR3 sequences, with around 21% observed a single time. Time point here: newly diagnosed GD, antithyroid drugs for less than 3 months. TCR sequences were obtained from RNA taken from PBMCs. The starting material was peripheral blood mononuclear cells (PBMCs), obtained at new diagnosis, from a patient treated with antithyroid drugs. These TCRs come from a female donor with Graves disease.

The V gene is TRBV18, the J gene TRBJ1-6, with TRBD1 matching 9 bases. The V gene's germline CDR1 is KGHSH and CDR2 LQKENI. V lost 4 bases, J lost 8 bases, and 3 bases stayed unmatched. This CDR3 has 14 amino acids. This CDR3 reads CASSLGQGYSPLHF. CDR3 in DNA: TGTGCCAGCTCACTCGGACAGGGGTATTCACCCCTCCACTTT.

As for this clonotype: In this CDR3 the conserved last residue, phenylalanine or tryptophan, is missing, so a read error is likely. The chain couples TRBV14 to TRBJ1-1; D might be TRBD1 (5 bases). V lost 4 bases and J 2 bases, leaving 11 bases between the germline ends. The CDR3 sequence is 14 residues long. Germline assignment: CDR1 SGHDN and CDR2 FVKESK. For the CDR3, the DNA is TGTGCCAGCAGCCCGGACAAACCAAACACTGAAGCTTTCTCT. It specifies CASSPDKPNTEAFS.

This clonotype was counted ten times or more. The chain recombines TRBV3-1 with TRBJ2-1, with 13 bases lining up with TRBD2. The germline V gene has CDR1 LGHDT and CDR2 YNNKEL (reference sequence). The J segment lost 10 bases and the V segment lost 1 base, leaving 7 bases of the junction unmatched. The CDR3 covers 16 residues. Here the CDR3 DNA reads TGTGCCAGCAGCCAAGCCCCACTAGCGGGAGGGCGCGAGCAGTTCTTC. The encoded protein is CASSQAPLAGGREQFF.

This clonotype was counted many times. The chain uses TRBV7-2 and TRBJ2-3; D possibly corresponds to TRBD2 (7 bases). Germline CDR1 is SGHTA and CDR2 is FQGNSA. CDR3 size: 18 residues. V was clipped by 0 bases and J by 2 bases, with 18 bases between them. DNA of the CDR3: TGTGCCAGCAGCTTAGCGGTCGGGGGGCGATCCGTCACAGATACGCAGTATTTT. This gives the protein CASSLAVGGRSVTDTQYF.

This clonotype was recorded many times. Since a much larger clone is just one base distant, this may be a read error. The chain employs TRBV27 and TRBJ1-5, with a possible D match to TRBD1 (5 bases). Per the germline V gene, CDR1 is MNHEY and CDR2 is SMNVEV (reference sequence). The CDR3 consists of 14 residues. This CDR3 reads CTSRRERGWEPQHF. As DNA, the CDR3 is TGTACCAGCAGAAGAGAGAGGGGATGGGAGCCCCAGCATTTT.

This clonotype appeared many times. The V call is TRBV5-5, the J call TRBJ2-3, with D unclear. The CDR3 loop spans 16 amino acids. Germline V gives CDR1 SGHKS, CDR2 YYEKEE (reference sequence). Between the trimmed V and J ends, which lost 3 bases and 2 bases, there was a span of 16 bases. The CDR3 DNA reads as TGTGCCAGCAGCTCCGGACCCCGAAAAGCCACAGATACGCAGTATTTT. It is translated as CASSSGPRKATDTQYF.

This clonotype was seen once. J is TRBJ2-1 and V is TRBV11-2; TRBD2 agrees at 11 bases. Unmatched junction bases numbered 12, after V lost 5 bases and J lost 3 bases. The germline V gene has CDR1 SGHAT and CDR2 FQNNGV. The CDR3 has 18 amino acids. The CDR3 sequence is CASSPRGTSGRGYNEQFF. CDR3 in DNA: TGTGCCAGCAGCCCTCGCGGGACTAGCGGAAGAGGCTACAATGAGCAGTTCTTC.

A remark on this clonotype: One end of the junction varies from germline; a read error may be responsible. CDR3 coding DNA: TGTGCCAGCAGCCTCGGGATACGAGAGGCCCAGTACTTC. Residues: CASSLGIREAQYF. J is TRBJ2-5 and V is TRBV28, with a tentative D call TRBD2 (5 bases). Germline CDR1 and CDR2: MDHEN and SYDVKM. The CDR3 extends over 13 amino acids.

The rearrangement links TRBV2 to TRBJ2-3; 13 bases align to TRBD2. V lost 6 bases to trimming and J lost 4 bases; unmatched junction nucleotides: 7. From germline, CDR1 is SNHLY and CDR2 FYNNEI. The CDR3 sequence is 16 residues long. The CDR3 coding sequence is TGTGCCAGCAGGACTGGACTAGCGGGAGTCTCAGATACGCAGTATTTT. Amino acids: CASRTGLAGVSDTQYF.

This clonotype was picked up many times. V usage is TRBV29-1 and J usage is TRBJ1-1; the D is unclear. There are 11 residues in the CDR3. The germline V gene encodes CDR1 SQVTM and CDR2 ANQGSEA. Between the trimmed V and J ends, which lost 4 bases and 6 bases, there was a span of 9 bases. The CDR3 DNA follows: TGCAGCGTTGCATTGTCATCTGAAGCTTTCTTT. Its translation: CSVALSSEAFF.

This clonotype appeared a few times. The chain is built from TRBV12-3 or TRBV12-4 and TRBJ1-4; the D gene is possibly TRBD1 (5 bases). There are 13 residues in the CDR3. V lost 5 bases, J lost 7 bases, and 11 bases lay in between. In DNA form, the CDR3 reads TGTGCCAGCAGTGAGGGGCCGAGTGAAAAACTGTTTTTT. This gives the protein CASSEGPSEKLFF.

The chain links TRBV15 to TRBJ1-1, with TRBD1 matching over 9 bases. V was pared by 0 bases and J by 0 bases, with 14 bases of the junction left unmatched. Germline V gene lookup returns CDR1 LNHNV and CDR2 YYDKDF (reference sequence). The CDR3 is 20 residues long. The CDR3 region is CATSRDQWTGVGVVNTEAFF. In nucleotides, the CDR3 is TGTGCCACCAGCAGAGATCAGTGGACAGGGGTCGGTGTAGTGAACACTGAAGCTTTCTTT. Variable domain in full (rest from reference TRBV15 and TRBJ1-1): DAMVIQNPRYQVTQFGKPVTLSCSQTLNHNVMYWYQQKSSQAPKLLFHYYDKDFNNEADTPDNFQSRRPNTSFCFLDIRSPGLGDTAMYLCATSRDQWTGVGVVNTEAFFGQGTRLTVV.

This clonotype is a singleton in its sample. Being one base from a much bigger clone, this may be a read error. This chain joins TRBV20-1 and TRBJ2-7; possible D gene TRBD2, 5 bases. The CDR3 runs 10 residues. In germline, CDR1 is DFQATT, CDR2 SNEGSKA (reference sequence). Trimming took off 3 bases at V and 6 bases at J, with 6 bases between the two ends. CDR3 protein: CSASRGEQYF. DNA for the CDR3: TGCAGTGCTAGCCGGGGCGAGCAGTACTTC.

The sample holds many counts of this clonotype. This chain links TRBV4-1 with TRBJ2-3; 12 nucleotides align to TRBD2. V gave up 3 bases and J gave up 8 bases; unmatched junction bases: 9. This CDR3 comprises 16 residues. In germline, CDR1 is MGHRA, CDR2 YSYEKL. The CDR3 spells CASSQRGLAGLGTQYF. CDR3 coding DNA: TGCGCCAGCAGCCAGCGGGGACTAGCGGGTCTCGGTACGCAGTATTTT.

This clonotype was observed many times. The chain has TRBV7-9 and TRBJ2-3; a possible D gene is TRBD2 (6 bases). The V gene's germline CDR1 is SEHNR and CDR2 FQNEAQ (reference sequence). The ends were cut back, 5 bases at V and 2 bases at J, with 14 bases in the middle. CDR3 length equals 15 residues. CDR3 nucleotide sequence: TGTGCCAGCAGCCGGGGAGCGGGCCTCACAGATACGCAGTATTTT. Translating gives CASSRGAGLTDTQYF.

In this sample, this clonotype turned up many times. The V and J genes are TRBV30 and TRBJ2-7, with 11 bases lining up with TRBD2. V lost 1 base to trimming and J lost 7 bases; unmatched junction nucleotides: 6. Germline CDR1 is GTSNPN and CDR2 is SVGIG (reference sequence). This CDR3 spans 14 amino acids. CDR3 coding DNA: TGTGCCTGGAGTGCGACTAGCGGGATTAATGAGCAGTACTTC. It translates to CAWSATSGINEQYF.

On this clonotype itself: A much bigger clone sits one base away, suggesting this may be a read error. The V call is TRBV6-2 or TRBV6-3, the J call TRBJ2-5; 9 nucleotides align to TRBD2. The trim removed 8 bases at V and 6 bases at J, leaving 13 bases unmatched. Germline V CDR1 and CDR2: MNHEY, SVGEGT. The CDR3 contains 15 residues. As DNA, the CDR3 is TGTGCCAGCGGACGACGACTAGCGGAACGGAAGACCCAGTACTTC. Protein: CASGRRLAERKTQYF.

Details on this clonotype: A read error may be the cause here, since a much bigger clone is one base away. The CDR3 protein is CASSRGQTEAFF. The DNA of the CDR3 is TGTGCCAGCAGTAGGGGACAGACTGAAGCTTTCTTT. This chain connects TRBV6-2 or TRBV6-3 to TRBJ1-1; 7 positions agree with TRBD1. V shed 5 bases and J 5 bases; nucleotides not matched to a gene: 2. Germline lookup yields CDR1 MNHEY and CDR2 SVGEGT. The CDR3 consists of 12 residues.

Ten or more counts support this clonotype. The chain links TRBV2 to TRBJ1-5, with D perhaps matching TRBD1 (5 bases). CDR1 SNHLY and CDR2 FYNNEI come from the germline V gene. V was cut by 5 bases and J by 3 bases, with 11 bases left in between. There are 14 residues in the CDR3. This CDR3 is CASSLDSHNQPQHF. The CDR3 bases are TGTGCCAGCAGTCTAGACAGCCACAATCAGCCCCAGCATTTT.

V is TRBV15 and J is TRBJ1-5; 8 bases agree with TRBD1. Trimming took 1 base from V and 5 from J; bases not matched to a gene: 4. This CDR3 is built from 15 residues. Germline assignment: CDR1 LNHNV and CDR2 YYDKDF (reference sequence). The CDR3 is CATSRGGQADQPQHF. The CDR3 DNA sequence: TGTGCCACCAGCAGAGGGGGACAGGCTGATCAGCCCCAGCATTTT.

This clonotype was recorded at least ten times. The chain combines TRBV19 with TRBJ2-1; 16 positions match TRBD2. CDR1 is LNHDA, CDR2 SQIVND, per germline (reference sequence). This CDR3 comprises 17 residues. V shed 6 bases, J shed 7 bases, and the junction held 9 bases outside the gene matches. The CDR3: CASRMGLAGGGRNEQFF. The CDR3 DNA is TGTGCCAGTAGAATGGGACTAGCGGGAGGGGGTAGAAATGAGCAGTTCTTC.

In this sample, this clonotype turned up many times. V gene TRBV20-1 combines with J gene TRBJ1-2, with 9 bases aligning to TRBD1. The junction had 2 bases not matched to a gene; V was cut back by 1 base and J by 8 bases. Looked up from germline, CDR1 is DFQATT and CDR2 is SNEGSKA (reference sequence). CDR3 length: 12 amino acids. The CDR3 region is CSARGDRDGYTF. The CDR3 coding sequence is TGCAGTGCTAGAGGGGACAGGGACGGCTACACCTTC.

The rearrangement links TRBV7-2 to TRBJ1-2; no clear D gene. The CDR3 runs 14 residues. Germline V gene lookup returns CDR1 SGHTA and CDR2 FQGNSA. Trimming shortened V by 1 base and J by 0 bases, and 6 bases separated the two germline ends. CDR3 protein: CASSLEGANYGYTF. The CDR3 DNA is TGTGCCAGCAGCTTAGAGGGAGCTAACTATGGCTACACCTTC.

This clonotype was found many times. The DNA of the CDR3 is TGTGCCAGCCGTCCCTCCGGACAGAGTTACGAGCAGTACTTC. Protein product: CASRPSGQSYEQYF. The gene calls are TRBV6-1 and TRBJ2-7; tentative D call: TRBD1 (6 bases). Trimming stripped 8 bases from V and 4 bases from J, with 18 bases between. Germline loops: CDR1 MNHNS, CDR2 SASEGT. The CDR3 loop spans 14 amino acids.

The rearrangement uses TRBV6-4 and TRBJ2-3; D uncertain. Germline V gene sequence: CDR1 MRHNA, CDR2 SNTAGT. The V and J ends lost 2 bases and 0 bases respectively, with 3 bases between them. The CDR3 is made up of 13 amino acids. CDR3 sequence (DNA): TGTGCCAGCAGTGACCAGAGCACAGATACGCAGTATTTT. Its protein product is CASSDQSTDTQYF.

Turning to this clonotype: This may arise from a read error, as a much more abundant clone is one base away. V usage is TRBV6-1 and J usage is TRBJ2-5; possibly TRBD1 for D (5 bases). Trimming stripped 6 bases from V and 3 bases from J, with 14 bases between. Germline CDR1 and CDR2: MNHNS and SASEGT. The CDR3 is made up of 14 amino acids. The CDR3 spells CASSTTVAKETQYF. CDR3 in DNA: TGTGCCAGCAGCACGACAGTGGCGAAAGAGACCCAGTACTTC.

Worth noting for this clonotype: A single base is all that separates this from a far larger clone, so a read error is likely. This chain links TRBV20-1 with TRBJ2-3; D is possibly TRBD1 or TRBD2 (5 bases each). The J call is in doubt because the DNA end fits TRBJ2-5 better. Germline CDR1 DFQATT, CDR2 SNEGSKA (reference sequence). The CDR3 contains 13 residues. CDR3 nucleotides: TGCAGTGCTAGAGCAGACGGGACCGAGATCCAGTACTTC. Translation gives CSARADGTEIQYF.

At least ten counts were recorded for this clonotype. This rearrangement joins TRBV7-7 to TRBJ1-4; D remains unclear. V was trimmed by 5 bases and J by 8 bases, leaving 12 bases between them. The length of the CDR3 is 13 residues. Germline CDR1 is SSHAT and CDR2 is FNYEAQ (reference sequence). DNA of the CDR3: TGTGCCAGCAGCAAGGGTGGTTCGGAAAAACTGTTTTTT. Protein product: CASSKGGSEKLFF.

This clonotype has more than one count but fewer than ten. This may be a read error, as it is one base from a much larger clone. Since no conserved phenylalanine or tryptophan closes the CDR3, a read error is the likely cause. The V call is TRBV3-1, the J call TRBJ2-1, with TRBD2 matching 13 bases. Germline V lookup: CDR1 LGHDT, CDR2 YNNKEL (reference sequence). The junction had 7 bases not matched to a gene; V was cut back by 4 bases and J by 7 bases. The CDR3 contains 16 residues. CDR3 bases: TGTGCCAGCAGCCCAAGACGGACTAGCGGGGGTAATGAGCAGTTCCTC. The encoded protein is CASSPRRTSGGNEQFL.